What follows are 25 T cell receptor beta chains derived from one specimen sequenced in a study of cytomegalovirus exposure and HLA in healthy donors. It was with 60 Vbeta and 13 Jbeta primers that the PCR ran. Assay used: immunoSEQ multiplex PCR; TCRdb lists only in-frame clones, some missing. The repertoire holds some 130,000 clones, with around 75% as singletons. Sequencing was carried out using PBMCs. Receptors were obtained from a man aged 25-45 years in good health and CMV-seronegative.

This rearrangement joins TRBV30 to TRBJ2-5, with D maybe TRBD2 (9 bases). The CDR3 loop spans 16 amino acids. Per germline, CDR1 GTSNPN and CDR2 SVGIG (reference sequence). Trimming took off 3 bases at V and 14 bases at J, with 31 bases between the two ends. This CDR3 reads CAWRTGAFVSGGVYYF. For the CDR3, the DNA is TGTGCCTGGAGGACAGGGGCCTTCGTTAGCGGGGGCGTATATTACTTC.

There are a few counts of this clone. CDR3 amino acids: CASSYGGSSYNEQFF. CDR3 DNA: TGTGCCAGCAGTTACGGCGGGAGCTCCTACAATGAGCAGTTCTTC. The V gene is TRBV6-6, the J gene TRBJ2-1; 7 bases are shared with TRBD2. CDR1 is MNHNY, CDR2 SVGAGI, per germline (reference sequence). J was trimmed by 0 bases and V by 2 bases; bases with no gene match: 1. This CDR3 comprises 15 residues.

The rearrangement links TRBV21-1 to TRBJ2-1; TRBD1 reflects the table's D call only, with no check against the DNA. TRBV21-1 is described as a pseudogene. The CDR3 extends over 17 amino acids. The CDR3 protein is CASSKEGGQGSINEQFF. CDR3 nucleotide sequence: TGTGCCAGCAGCAAAGAGGGAGGACAGGGATCAATAAATGAGCAGTTCTTC.

The chain joins TRBV5-6 to TRBJ2-5; 7 bases line up with TRBD2. The J call could be wrong; TRBJ2-7 is a better fit for the DNA end. The CDR3 is made up of 14 amino acids. Per germline, CDR1 SGHDT and CDR2 YYEEEE. CDR3 DNA: TGTGCCAGCAGCTTGGAGGGAGGGCCCTACGAGCAGTACTTC. Translated, it gives CASSLEGGPYEQYF.

This chain joins TRBV7-2 and TRBJ2-6, with D uncertain. The germline V gene encodes CDR1 SGHTA and CDR2 FQGNSA. This CDR3 has 14 amino acids. V was cut by 6 bases and J by 2 bases, with 8 bases left in between. CDR3 DNA: TGTGCCAGCAGGAAGCCCGCTGGGGCCAACGTCCTGACTTTC. Its translation: CASRKPAGANVLTF.

This rearrangement joins TRBV30 to TRBJ2-7; maybe TRBD2 (6 bases). The CDR3 contains 14 residues. V was clipped by 2 bases and J by 4 bases, with 15 bases between them. Per germline, CDR1 GTSNPN and CDR2 SVGIG (reference sequence). The CDR3 spells CAWSPPGGGYEQYF. The DNA of the CDR3 is TGTGCCTGGAGTCCCCCAGGTGGAGGGTACGAGCAGTACTTC.

CDR3 in DNA: TGTGCCAGTAGTATAGATCGCGATGGCTACACCTTC. It translates to CASSIDRDGYTF. The gene calls are TRBV19 and TRBJ1-2, with D hard to call. CDR1 is LNHDA and CDR2 is SQIVND in the germline V gene (reference sequence). CDR3 length: 12 residues. Trimming cost V 0 bases and J 6 bases, with 5 bases left between them.

The V call is TRBV4-1, the J call TRBJ2-1; 7 bases are a match to TRBD1. The germline CDR1 and CDR2 sequences are MGHRA and YSYEKL. This CDR3 comprises 15 residues. Trimming took 5 bases from V and 0 from J; bases not matched to a gene: 4. CDR3 sequence reads: CASSYDRVSYNEQFF. The CDR3 DNA reads as TGCGCCAGCAGCTATGACAGGGTCTCCTACAATGAGCAGTTCTTC.

The chain combines TRBV18 with TRBJ2-5, with 8 positions matching TRBD1. Per the germline V gene, CDR1 is KGHSH and CDR2 is LQKENI. J was trimmed by 0 bases and V by 0 bases; bases with no gene match: 0. This CDR3 is built from 15 residues. The CDR3 sequence is CASSPPTGDQETQYF. CDR3 DNA sequence: TGTGCCAGCTCACCACCGACAGGGGACCAAGAGACCCAGTACTTC.

This clone has just a few counts. The rearrangement uses TRBV5-6 and TRBJ1-5; 9 bases are shared with TRBD1. The junction had 14 bases not matched to a gene; V was cut back by 3 bases and J by 7 bases. The germline CDR1 and CDR2 sequences are SGHDT and YYEEEE. This CDR3 spans 17 amino acids. Here the CDR3 reads CASSSYDTDRGGQPQHF. DNA for the CDR3: TGTGCCAGCAGCTCCTATGATACGGACAGGGGTGGACAGCCCCAGCATTTT.

This chain links TRBV5-1 with TRBJ1-2, with 7 nucleotides matching TRBD1. The germline CDR1 and CDR2 sequences are SGHRS and YFSETQ. The CDR3 runs to 14 residues. The junction had 3 bases not matched to a gene; V was cut back by 0 bases and J by 4 bases. The CDR3 here is CASSLGDRAYGYTF. The CDR3 DNA is TGCGCCAGCAGCTTGGGGGACAGAGCCTATGGCTACACCTTC.

The gene calls are TRBV7-2 and TRBJ2-7; 7 positions agree with TRBD2. J lost 3 bases, V lost 6 bases, and 2 bases had no gene match. The germline V gene encodes CDR1 SGHTA and CDR2 FQGNSA. The CDR3 spans 12 residues. CDR3 DNA: TGTGCCAGCAGTACTAGCGTCTACGAGCAGTACTTC. Residues: CASSTSVYEQYF.

The chain joins TRBV18 to TRBJ2-7; D perhaps matches TRBD1 (6 bases). This CDR3 spans 14 amino acids. CDR1 is KGHSH, CDR2 LQKENI, per germline. Trimming took 5 bases from V and 3 from J, leaving 14 bases between them. CDR3 protein: CASSTGTSLYEQYF. CDR3 bases: TGTGCCAGCTCAACTGGGACATCCCTCTACGAGCAGTACTTC.

As regards this clone: A much larger clone is a single base away; this may be a read error. The chain uses TRBV7-3 and TRBJ2-7; 8 bases align to TRBD1. CDR1 is SGHTA, CDR2 FQGTGA, per germline. The CDR3 covers 12 residues. V dropped 2 bases and J dropped 6; count of bases not matched to a gene: 0. The CDR3 loop reads CASSLDRGEQYF. The CDR3 DNA follows: TGTGCCAGCAGCTTAGACAGGGGCGAGCAGTACTTC.

The rearrangement joins TRBV4-2 to TRBJ1-4; D is possibly TRBD1 (5 bases). Trimming stripped 0 bases from V and 1 base from J, with 6 bases between. Germline-derived CDR1 and CDR2 are LGHNA and YNFKEQ. CDR3 length equals 15 residues. CDR3 bases: TGTGCCAGCAGCCAAGAGGGGGGAACTAATGAAAAACTGTTTTTT. Translating gives CASSQEGGTNEKLFF.

The chain combines TRBV30 with TRBJ1-2; TRBD1 agrees at 10 bases. With 3 bases clipped from V and 5 bases from J, the junction kept 9 bases outside the gene matches. Germline CDR1 reads GTSNPN; CDR2 reads SVGIG (reference sequence). There are 15 residues in the CDR3. In DNA, the CDR3 is TGTGCCTGGAGCCTTGACAGGGGGCGAGGATATGGCTACACCTTC. It yields the protein CAWSLDRGRGYGYTF.

In the case of this clone: One end of the junction fails to match germline, which may point to a read error. The chain uses TRBV7-9 and TRBJ2-6; 8 nucleotides align to TRBD1. The V gene's germline CDR1 is SEHNR and CDR2 FQNEAQ (reference sequence). CDR3 length: 18 residues. The CDR3 sequence: CASSILRTGISGANGLTF. CDR3 nucleotides: TGTGCCAGCAGCATCCTGAGGACAGGGATCTCTGGGGCCAACGGCCTGACTTTC.

This clone occurred a few times. This chain uses TRBV25-1 with TRBJ2-7, with a weak D call TRBD1 (6 bases). V shed 0 bases and J shed 2 bases, with 11 bases lying between them. Germline V gene sequence: CDR1 MGHDK, CDR2 SYGVNS. CDR3 length equals 15 residues. CDR3 sequence: CASSEYRGGPYEQYF. The CDR3 coding sequence is TGTGCCAGCAGTGAATATCGAGGGGGACCCTACGAGCAGTACTTC.

V is TRBV27 and J is TRBJ2-5; 7 nucleotides agree with TRBD2. The J call is uncertain, as TRBJ2-7 better fits the DNA end. The V gene's germline CDR1 is MNHEY and CDR2 SMNVEV (reference sequence). There are 13 residues in the CDR3. DNA of the CDR3: TGTGCCAGCAGTTTCGGGGAGGGACCCGAGCAGTACTTC. Residues: CASSFGEGPEQYF.

The rearrangement joins TRBV29-1 to TRBJ2-3, with a possible D match to TRBD1 (6 bases). Germline values: CDR1 SQVTM, CDR2 ANQGSEA. The germline V and J ends were trimmed by 7 bases and 2 bases, with 13 bases remaining between them. This CDR3 has 13 residues. CDR3 protein: CSAITGITDTQYF. CDR3 nucleotides: TGCAGCGCTATTACAGGGATCACAGATACGCAGTATTTT.

This clone appeared a few times. The chain joins TRBV7-2 to TRBJ2-3; weak D call: TRBD2 (6 bases). CDR1 SGHTA and CDR2 FQGNSA come from the germline V gene. The CDR3 has 15 residues. The V end was cut by 4 bases, the J end by 10 bases, with 21 bases between. CDR3 bases: TGTGCCAGCAGCTCAAGACTAGGGTCCTACGTCGCGCAGTATTTT. Its protein is CASSSRLGSYVAQYF. Full variable domain (missing parts from reference TRBV7-2 and TRBJ2-3): GAGVSQSPSNKVTEKGKDVELRCDPISGHTALYWYRQSLGQGLEFLIYFQGNSAPDKSGLPSDRFSAERTGGSVSTLTIQRTQQEDSAVYLCASSSRLGSYVAQYFGPGTRLTVL.

The V call is TRBV15, the J call TRBJ1-4; 7 bases are a match to TRBD1. Germline V gene data show CDR1 as LNHNV and CDR2 as YYDKDF (reference sequence). V lost 1 base, J lost 5 bases, and 7 bases stayed unmatched. This CDR3 has 16 residues. The CDR3 sequence is CATSRGPGTVNEKLFF. The DNA of the CDR3 is TGTGCCACCAGCAGAGGCCCCGGGACAGTCAATGAAAAACTGTTTTTT.

In DNA, the CDR3 is TGTGCCAGCAGCTTGACCTTTGGGACTAGCGCTTACTCCTACAATGAGCAGTTCTTC. It is translated as CASSLTFGTSAYSYNEQFF. The chain employs TRBV5-6 and TRBJ2-1; TRBD2 aligns across 10 bases. V shed 1 base and J 0 bases; nucleotides not matched to a gene: 10. CDR1 is SGHDT and CDR2 is YYEEEE in the germline V gene. CDR3 length equals 19 residues.

The chain combines TRBV6-6 with TRBJ2-7, with TRBD1 identical over 11 bases. J gave up 3 bases and V 5 bases, and 6 bases lay outside the gene matches. Germline V lookup: CDR1 MNHNY, CDR2 SVGAGI (reference sequence). This CDR3 region has 15 residues. CDR3 in amino acids: CASSIPGTGGYEQYF. CDR3 bases: TGTGCCAGCAGTATACCCGGGACAGGGGGCTACGAGCAGTACTTC.

The chain has TRBV5-4 and TRBJ2-3; no definite D call. This CDR3 comprises 16 residues. Germline values: CDR1 SGHNT, CDR2 YYREEE (reference sequence). V was clipped by 4 bases and J by 0 bases, with 15 bases between them. This CDR3 is CASSPDFVTSTDTQYF. The CDR3 nucleotides are TGTGCCAGCAGCCCTGACTTTGTAACGAGCACAGATACGCAGTATTTT.